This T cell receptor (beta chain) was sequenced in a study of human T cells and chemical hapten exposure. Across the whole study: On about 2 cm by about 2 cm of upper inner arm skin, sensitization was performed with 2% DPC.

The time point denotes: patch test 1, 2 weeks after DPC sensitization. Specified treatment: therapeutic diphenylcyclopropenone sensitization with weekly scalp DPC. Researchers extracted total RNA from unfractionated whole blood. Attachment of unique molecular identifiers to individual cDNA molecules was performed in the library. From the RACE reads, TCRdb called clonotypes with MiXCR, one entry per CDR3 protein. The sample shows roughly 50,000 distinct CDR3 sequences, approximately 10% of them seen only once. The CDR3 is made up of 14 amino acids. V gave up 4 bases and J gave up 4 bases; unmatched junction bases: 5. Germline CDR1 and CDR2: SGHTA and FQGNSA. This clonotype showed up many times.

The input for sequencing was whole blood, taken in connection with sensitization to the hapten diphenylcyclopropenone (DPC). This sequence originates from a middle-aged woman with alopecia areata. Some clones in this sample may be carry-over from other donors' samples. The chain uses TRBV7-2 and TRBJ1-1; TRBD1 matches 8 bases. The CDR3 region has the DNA TGTGCCAGCAGCTCACAGGGGGATAGCACTGAAGCTTTCTTT. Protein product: CASSSQGDSTEAFF.